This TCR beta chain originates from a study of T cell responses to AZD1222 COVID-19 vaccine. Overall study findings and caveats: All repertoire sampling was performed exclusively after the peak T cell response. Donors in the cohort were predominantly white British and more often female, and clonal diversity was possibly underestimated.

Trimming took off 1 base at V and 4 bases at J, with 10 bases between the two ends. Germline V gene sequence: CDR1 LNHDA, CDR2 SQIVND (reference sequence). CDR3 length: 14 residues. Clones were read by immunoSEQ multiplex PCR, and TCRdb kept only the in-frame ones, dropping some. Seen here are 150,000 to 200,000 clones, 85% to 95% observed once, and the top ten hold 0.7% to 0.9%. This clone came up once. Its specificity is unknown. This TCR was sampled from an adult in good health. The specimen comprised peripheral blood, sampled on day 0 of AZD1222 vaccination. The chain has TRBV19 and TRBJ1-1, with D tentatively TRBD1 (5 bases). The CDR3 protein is CASSIAAGITEAFF. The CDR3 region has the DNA TGTGCCAGTAGTATAGCGGCAGGGATCACTGAAGCTTTCTTT.